Sequencing of this T cell receptor beta chain was carried out in a study of shared clonotypes between healthy human individuals. Concerning this clone itself: Its target is not known.

Study-wide points: Tissue TCR repertoires likely differ from these blood-only repertoires. Rarefaction revealed incomplete sorted-subset sequencing despite large depth.

V was cut by 4 bases and J by 0 bases, with 10 bases left in between. Germline loops: CDR1 ENHRY, CDR2 SYGVKD. The CDR3 loop spans 15 amino acids. Assay used: immunoSEQ multiplex PCR; TCRdb lists only in-frame clones, some missing. The profile shows roughly 1,100,000 clones, about 76% of them singletons. The TCR was taken from a man younger than 35 in good health. The sample was memory CD4+ T cells sorted from blood. The sample's subset: CD45RA-negative fraction. J is TRBJ1-3 and V is TRBV10-3; unclear D gene. CDR3 sequence: CAISAAQYSGNTIYF. Here the CDR3 DNA reads TGTGCCATCAGTGCCGCGCAGTACTCTGGAAACACCATATATTTT.